These 20 T cell receptor beta chains came from one sample sequenced in a study of blood T cell repertoires in COVID-19. The method was immunoSEQ multiplex PCR; TCRdb's version includes in-frame clones alone and lacks a portion of them. Among some 120,000 clones listed, 85% to 90% were seen once. The sample comprised peripheral blood. These receptors were taken from a man between 65 and 85 years old with active or convalescent COVID-19.

This clone was counted between two and nine times. This chain connects TRBV10-3 to TRBJ1-2; D unresolved. V was trimmed by 6 bases and J by 1 base, leaving 9 bases between them. Germline CDR1 ENHRY, CDR2 SYGVKD. The CDR3 covers 13 residues. CDR3: CAIRAGLNYGYTF. In DNA, the CDR3 is TGTGCCATCAGGGCAGGACTTAACTATGGCTACACCTTC.

The chain joins TRBV6-5 to TRBJ1-2; perhaps TRBD1 as D (6 bases). This CDR3 is built from 14 residues. CDR1 MNHEY and CDR2 SVGAGI come from the germline V gene. With 6 bases removed from V and 0 bases from J, the gap between germline ends came to 11 bases. The CDR3 spells CASSRDTANYGYTF. DNA for the CDR3: TGTGCCAGCAGCCGGGACACTGCTAACTATGGCTACACCTTC.

The chain carries TRBV28 and TRBJ2-6, with TRBD1 as a possible D gene (7 bases). The CDR3 spans 15 residues. Between the trimmed V and J ends, which lost 6 bases and 0 bases, there was a span of 9 bases. In germline, CDR1 is MDHEN, CDR2 SYDVKM. CDR3 DNA: TGTGCCAGCAGCCAGGGGGGCTCTGGGGCCAACGTCCTGACTTTC. Protein product: CASSQGGSGANVLTF.

This sequence joins TRBV12-3 or TRBV12-4 and TRBJ1-1; tentative D call: TRBD1 (5 bases). Trimming shortened V by 5 bases and J by 11 bases, and 12 bases separated the two germline ends. The CDR3 length is 11 residues. CDR3 amino acids: CASSRDRGAFF. CDR3 in DNA: TGTGCCAGCAGTCGGGACCGGGGGGCTTTCTTT.

This clone has only one observation. V usage is TRBV12-5 and J usage is TRBJ2-2, with 9 bases lining up with TRBD2. V was clipped by 6 bases and J by 5 bases; unmatched bases: 7. CDR1 and CDR2 (germline): LGHNT, FRNRAP. The CDR3 runs to 15 residues. The CDR3 DNA is TGTGCTAGTGGACGGGGACTAGCAGAGACCGGGGAGCTGTTTTTT. It specifies CASGRGLAETGELFF.

The J gene is TRBJ2-2, the V gene TRBV9; the match to TRBD1 covers 8 bases. CDR1 and CDR2 (germline): SGDLS, YYNGEE. CDR3 length: 17 amino acids. Losses at the gene ends were 1 base for V and 5 bases for J; bases not matched to a gene: 10. CDR3 nucleotide sequence: TGTGCCAGCAGCGTAAGGACAGGGATGGGGCGTACCGGGGAGCTGTTTTTT. It is translated as CASSVRTGMGRTGELFF.

This rearrangement joins TRBV7-2 to TRBJ2-3; 7 nucleotides align to TRBD1. Per the germline V gene, CDR1 is SGHTA and CDR2 is FQGNSA. The CDR3 length is 15 residues. With 5 bases clipped from V and 0 bases from J, the junction kept 5 bases outside the gene matches. The chain's CDR3 is CASSPQGTSTDTQYF. The CDR3 nucleotides are TGTGCCAGCAGCCCACAGGGGACGAGCACAGATACGCAGTATTTT.

The table lists this clone with a count of one. J is TRBJ1-5 and V is TRBV28; D gene ambiguous. The CDR3 is made up of 17 amino acids. The ends were cut back, 2 bases at V and 4 bases at J, with 18 bases in the middle. Looked up from germline, CDR1 is MDHEN and CDR2 is SYDVKM. The CDR3 reads CASSLVSSGWGNQPQHF. The CDR3 DNA follows: TGTGCCAGCAGTTTAGTCTCGAGCGGGTGGGGAAATCAGCCCCAGCATTTT.

The V gene is TRBV5-1, the J gene TRBJ2-4; maybe TRBD2 (6 bases). Germline CDR1 SGHRS, CDR2 YFSETQ. CDR3 length: 15 residues. V lost 3 bases to trimming and J lost 2 bases, with 12 bases between them. CDR3: CASSWIADTKNIQYF. DNA for the CDR3: TGCGCCAGCAGCTGGATAGCGGATACCAAAAACATTCAGTACTTC.

This chain joins TRBV7-9 and TRBJ2-1; 11 bases are shared with TRBD1. Germline V gene lookup returns CDR1 SEHNR and CDR2 FQNEAQ (reference sequence). CDR3 length equals 15 residues. V dropped 5 bases and J dropped 7; count of bases not matched to a gene: 7. The DNA of the CDR3 is TGTGCCAGCAGCCCCGGACAGGGGGCGAGGAATGAGCAGTTCTTC. It encodes CASSPGQGARNEQFF.

The chain combines TRBV9 with TRBJ2-7, with D possibly being TRBD2 (7 bases). Between the trimmed V and J ends, which lost 5 bases and 2 bases, there was a span of 17 bases. Germline-derived CDR1 and CDR2 are SGDLS and YYNGEE. The CDR3 consists of 15 residues. The CDR3, as DNA: TGTGCCAGCAGTGAGGGAGGGGGAGAGACCTACGAGCAGTACTTC. It translates to CASSEGGGETYEQYF.

This clone has just one count. This chain joins TRBV5-1 and TRBJ1-1; 7 bases align to TRBD1. V was clipped by 0 bases and J by 1 base; unmatched bases: 6. In germline, CDR1 is SGHRS, CDR2 YFSETQ. This CDR3 has 16 residues. CDR3 amino acids: CASSLGGTVPNTEAFF. The CDR3 coding sequence is TGCGCCAGCAGCTTGGGGGGGACAGTTCCGAACACTGAAGCTTTCTTT.

This chain uses TRBV15 with TRBJ1-5; TRBD1 agrees at 8 bases. After removal of 8 bases from V and 0 bases from J, the junction contained 3 bases not matched to a gene. This CDR3 comprises 14 residues. CDR1 and CDR2 (germline): LNHNV, YYDKDF (reference sequence). CDR3 in DNA: TGTGCCACCTGGACAGGGAATAGCAATCAGCCCCAGCATTTT. This sequence encodes CATWTGNSNQPQHF.

This chain links TRBV3-1 (or the pseudogene TRBV3-2) with TRBJ2-3; 10 positions match TRBD1. The CDR3 is 15 amino acids. V shed 3 bases, J shed 4 bases, and the junction held 4 bases outside the gene matches. Germline V CDR1 and CDR2: LGHDT, YNNKEL (reference sequence). CDR3 nucleotides: TGTGCCAGCAGCCAGAGGACAGGGGGAGCAGATACGCAGTATTTT. It specifies CASSQRTGGADTQYF.

The CDR3 DNA sequence: TGTGCCAGCAGCATAGGGACAGGACTTCGGGAGACCCAGTACTTC. Amino acid sequence: CASSIGTGLRETQYF. V is TRBV5-4 and J is TRBJ2-5; TRBD1 matches 8 bases. Germline V gene data show CDR1 as SGHNT and CDR2 as YYREEE (reference sequence). This CDR3 has 15 residues. With V trimmed by 4 bases and J by 5 bases, 10 bases remained unmatched.

J is TRBJ2-2 and V is TRBV5-1; tentatively, D is TRBD2 (6 bases). CDR1 and CDR2 (germline): SGHRS, YFSETQ. Trimming cost V 1 base and J 0 bases, with 13 bases left between them. This CDR3 region has 17 residues. CDR3 sequence: CASSLQRGLPNTGELFF. The CDR3 DNA is TGCGCCAGCAGCTTGCAAAGGGGACTGCCGAACACCGGGGAGCTGTTTTTT.

V is TRBV6-5 and J is TRBJ1-1; D possibly corresponds to TRBD1 (6 bases). The CDR3 runs 15 residues. Germline assignment: CDR1 MNHEY and CDR2 SVGAGI. With 0 bases removed from V and 1 base from J, the gap between germline ends came to 9 bases. As DNA, the CDR3 is TGTGCCAGCAGTTACTCGGTCAGGGGGAACACTGAAGCTTTCTTT. Its protein is CASSYSVRGNTEAFF.

V and J are TRBV9 and TRBJ2-7, with 11 bases aligning to TRBD2. Germline values: CDR1 SGDLS, CDR2 YYNGEE. The CDR3 is 17 residues long. Trimming at V came to 0 bases and at J to 2 bases, leaving 7 bases not matched to a gene. CDR3 bases: TGTGCCAGCAGCGTAGGCACTAGCGGGAGTATTCCCTACGAGCAGTACTTC. It translates to CASSVGTSGSIPYEQYF.

This rearrangement joins TRBV27 to TRBJ2-5, with 8 bases lining up with TRBD2. Trimming at V came to 6 bases and at J to 5 bases, leaving 11 bases not matched to a gene. CDR1 and CDR2 from the germline V gene are MNHEY and SMNVEV (reference sequence). This CDR3 has 15 residues. The CDR3 nucleotides read TGTGCCAGCAGAGTCTTAGCGGGACTTCAGGAGACCCAGTACTTC. Residues: CASRVLAGLQETQYF.

The J gene is TRBJ2-2, the V gene TRBV6-4; 8 bases match TRBD2. This CDR3 is built from 15 residues. In germline, CDR1 is MRHNA, CDR2 SNTAGT. J was trimmed by 5 bases and V by 5 bases; bases with no gene match: 7. The CDR3 nucleotides read TGTGCCAGCAGTCCCACCACGGGAGGGACCGGGGAGCTGTTTTTT. It codes for CASSPTTGGTGELFF.